The T cell receptor (beta chain) described here comes from a study of blood T cell repertoires in COVID-19. Across the study: Samples of COVID-19 (acute and convalescent) were obtained from the United States, Italy and Spain. T cells, B-cell-depleted T cells, or PBMCs provided the cDNA or gDNA that served as material.

The study recruited people aged about 18 to 89 years across about 25 US areas. Clinical history reported by participants formed the basis on which cohorts were assigned. From germline, CDR1 is ENHRY and CDR2 SYGVKD. This CDR3 spans 13 amino acids. Between the trimmed V and J ends, which lost 3 bases and 10 bases, there was a span of 13 bases. The data were produced by immunoSEQ multiplex PCR, yet TCRdb's version contains in-frame clones alone and is incomplete. This table holds around 330,000 clones, about 92% found once. This rearrangement joins TRBV10-3 to TRBJ2-1; D uncertain. The sample comprised PBMCs or T cells enriched from blood (not recorded which). This receptor was taken from a man in his fifties or sixties who had recovered from COVID-19. Here the CDR3 reads CAISDTLTAEQFF. The DNA of the CDR3 is TGTGCCATCAGTGACACTTTAACCGCGGAGCAGTTCTTC.